These T cell receptor beta chains were read from a single sample in a study of beta chain features in type 1 diabetes. The assay was immunoSEQ multiplex PCR, and TCRdb's table has in-frame clones only and misses some. The table has roughly 240,000 clones, around 24% seen once. The sequenced sample consisted of naive CD4+ T cells from blood. The origin of the receptors is a woman under 40 with type 1 diabetes. Each CDR3 is given with its conserved first and last residue. Each record gives: D gene, V gene, clone size, J gene, CDR3 DNA, CDR3 protein. D genes are given only for firm matches. Clone size is given for some rows only: seen once, a few or many times, or a class if the clone is expanded.

>-|TRBV18|-|TRBJ2-1
TGTGCCAGCTCATTGGCTGGCTCCTACAATGAGCAGTTCTTC
CASSLAGSYNEQFF
>TRBD1|TRBV9|-|TRBJ1-2
TGTGCCAGCAGCGCCCGGGACAGACTGTATGGCTACACCTTC
CASSARDRLYGYTF
>-|TRBV30|few|TRBJ2-7
TGTGCCTGGGGGCCGATTCCCTACGAGCAGTACTTC
CAWGPIPYEQYF
>-|TRBV5-4|-|TRBJ2-2
TGTGCCAGCAGCCCGGACATTACCACCGGGGAGCTGTTTTTT
CASSPDITTGELFF
>TRBD1|TRBV7-3|-|TRBJ2-3
TGTGCCAGCAGCTTAATGACAGGGGTAGATACGCAGTATTTT
CASSLMTGVDTQYF
>TRBD1|TRBV5-1|-|TRBJ1-2
TGCGCCAGCAGCGGACAGGGGGCGTATGGCTACACCTTC
CASSGQGAYGYTF
>-|TRBV18|-|TRBJ2-4
TGTGCCAGCTCACCAGCAACTCATAACATTCAGTACTTC
CASSPATHNIQYF
>-|TRBV7-3|-|TRBJ2-3
TGTGCCAGCAGCTTCCGTGGGGCCGGTATAGGAGATACGCAGTATTTT
CASSFRGAGIGDTQYF
>-|TRBV29-1|-|TRBJ1-1
TGCAGCGGACAGACAGAGGGGGACACTGAAGCTTTCTTT
CSGQTEGDTEAFF
>-|TRBV29-1|few|TRBJ2-7
TGCAGCGTTGATAAGGAGGGTACTCTACGCGAGCAGTACTTC
CSVDKEGTLREQYF
>-|TRBV5-1|-|TRBJ2-5
TGCGCCAGCAGCTTGGCCAATGGGGGGCAAGAGACCCAGTACTTC
CASSLANGGQETQYF
>TRBD1|TRBV14|-|TRBJ1-2
TGTGCCAGCAGCGCCTGGACAGGGGCTAACTATGGCTACACCTTC
CASSAWTGANYGYTF
>TRBD1|TRBV4-1|-|TRBJ1-2
TGCGCCAGCAGCCAATCTGGCTTCCCGACAGGGCACCGGGGCTACACCTTC
CASSQSGFPTGHRGYTF
>TRBD1|TRBV2|-|TRBJ1-5
TGTGCCAGCAGTGGGACAGGGCTCAATCAGCCCCAGCATTTT
CASSGTGLNQPQHF
>-|TRBV4-1|few|TRBJ2-2
TGCGCCAGCAGGTCCTATGGACAGATTCCGAACGGGGAGCTGTTTTTT
CASRSYGQIPNGELFF
>TRBD2|TRBV7-9|few|TRBJ2-1
TGTGCCAGCAGCTTCGGGACTAGCGGATACAATGAGCAGTTCTTC
CASSFGTSGYNEQFF
>TRBD1|TRBV2|few|TRBJ2-7
TGTGCCAGCGGCGGACAGGGGTACGAGCAGTACTTC
CASGGQGYEQYF
>TRBD2|TRBV5-1|-|TRBJ2-7
TGCGCCAGCAGCTATACAAGAGCGGGATCCCCCTACGAGCAGTACTTC
CASSYTRAGSPYEQYF
>-|TRBV29-1|few|TRBJ2-5
TGCAGCGTTGACGCTAGCGTGGACCAAGAGACCCAGTACTTC
CSVDASVDQETQYF
>TRBD1|TRBV18|-|TRBJ2-7
TGTGCCACCAAAGGGACAGGGTCTCACGAGCAGTACTTC
CATKGTGSHEQYF
>-|TRBV4-1|-|TRBJ2-3
TGCGCCAGCAGCCAAGAATCCCCCCATCCCATCACAGATACGCAGTATTTT
CASSQESPHPITDTQYF
>-|TRBV7-9|few|TRBJ2-1
TGTGCCAGCAGCTTAACAGGGAGCGATGAGCAGTTCTTC
CASSLTGSDEQFF
>-|TRBV9|-|TRBJ2-6
TGTGCCAGCAGTGTAATGACTGGAGCCTCTGGGGCCAACGTCCTGACTTTC
CASSVMTGASGANVLTF
>-|TRBV30|few|TRBJ2-2
TGTGCCTGGAGACATCCCGGGGAGCTGTTTTTT
CAWRHPGELFF
>TRBD1|TRBV5-1|-|TRBJ1-4
TGCGCCAGCAGCCCTACAGGGGTCGATGAAAAACTGTTTTTT
CASSPTGVDEKLFF
>-|TRBV23-1|few|TRBJ2-2
TGCGCCACCACTGGAGGACCCCAGGAGGGCGGGGAGCTGTTTTTT
CATTGGPQEGGELFF
>TRBD2|TRBV29-1|few|TRBJ2-1
TGCAGCGCCAGGGACCAGCGGGGGGACAATGAGCAGTTCTTC
CSARDQRGDNEQFF
>TRBD1|TRBV9|-|TRBJ2-2
TGTGCCAGCAGCGTAGACCCCGGGACAGGGTCCGGGGAGCTGTTTTTT
CASSVDPGTGSGELFF
>-|TRBV5-1|few|TRBJ2-3
TGCGCCAGCAGCAATGACAGGGAATCGGGAGCGCAGTATTTT
CASSNDRESGAQYF
>TRBD2|TRBV30|few|TRBJ2-1
TGTGCCTCCCGGAGGGGCGGGAGTAGCTCCTACAATGAGCAGTTCTTC
CASRRGGSSSYNEQFF
>-|TRBV9|-|TRBJ1-2
TGTGCCAGCAGCGTCGGGACTAACTATGGCTACACCTTC
CASSVGTNYGYTF
>TRBD1|TRBV28|-|TRBJ1-4
TGTGCCAGCAGTCCACCTGGGACAGTATACAATGAAAAACTGTTTTTT
CASSPPGTVYNEKLFF
>-|TRBV30|-|TRBJ2-7
TGTGCCTGGGCGGGTCAAACCCCCTACGAGCAGTACTTC
CAWAGQTPYEQYF
>TRBD2|TRBV30|-|TRBJ2-1
TGTGCCTGGAGCCTTAGCGGGAGGGCAAGTTCCTACAATGAGCAGTTCTTC
CAWSLSGRASSYNEQFF
>-|TRBV30|few|TRBJ1-5
TGTGCCTGGAGCAGAGACACAGTCAATCAGCCCCAGCATTTT
CAWSRDTVNQPQHF